This T cell receptor (beta chain) emerged from a study of shared clonotypes between healthy human individuals. Looking at the study overall: CD4 naive cells filled three plates per donor, CD4 memory three, CD8 naive two and CD8 memory one. Study conclusions and caveats: Apart from blood, nothing was sampled; tissue repertoires likely differ.

Measured with immunoSEQ multiplex PCR; TCRdb has only the in-frame clones, and not every one. The data show about 990,000 clones, 78% seen once. This clone was seen only a few times. The target antigen is unknown. There are 18 residues in the CDR3. The V and J ends lost 0 bases and 1 base respectively, with 16 bases between them. Germline V gives CDR1 SGHAT, CDR2 FQNNGV. The chain combines TRBV11-2 with TRBJ2-4, with D perhaps TRBD1 or TRBD2 (6 bases each). Sequencing was carried out using memory CD4+ T cells from PBMCs. Described subset: CD45RA-negative fraction. The TCR sequence derives from a young man in good health. Some clones in this sample may be carry-over from other donors' samples. CDR3 amino acids: CASSLEGGGKGAKNIQYF. DNA for the CDR3: TGTGCCAGCAGCTTAGAAGGGGGAGGCAAGGGGGCCAAAAACATTCAGTACTTC. The full variable domain, its missing parts supplied by reference TRBV11-2 and TRBJ2-4, is EAGVAQSPRYKIIEKRQSVAFWCNPISGHATLYWYQQILGQGPKLLIQFQNNGVVDDSQLPKDRFSAERLKGVDSTLKIQPAKLEDSAVYLCASSLEGGGKGAKNIQYFGAGTRLSVL.